What follows describes a single TCR beta chain. TCRdb's table, derived via immunoSEQ multiplex PCR, lists solely in-frame clones and lacks some. The sample consists of under 200,000 clones, 70% to 90% of them appearing once. The data belong to a study of blood T cell repertoires in COVID-19. The CDR3 spans 16 residues. Trimming took 1 base from V and 7 from J, leaving 14 bases between them. Germline V gives CDR1 MRHNA, CDR2 SNTAGT. The receptor was isolated from a man in his forties with active or convalescent COVID-19. Sequences were obtained from peripheral blood. The chain recombines TRBV6-4 with TRBJ1-6; D might be TRBD1 (5 bases). The CDR3 DNA reads as TGTGCCAGCAGTGACTTACCGGGACTGACGAATTCACCCCTCCACTTT. Amino acid sequence: CASSDLPGLTNSPLHF.